This T cell receptor (beta chain) came from a study of early T cells in non-severe SARS-CoV-2 infection. This clonotype was picked up many times. This CDR3 region has 15 residues. The V gene's germline CDR1 is LNHDA and CDR2 SQIVND (reference sequence). V was pared by 4 bases and J by 0 bases, with 13 bases between. The protocol attached unique molecular identifiers to individual cDNA molecules. One entry per CDR3 protein results from TCRdb running MiXCR on the 5' RACE reads. The sample has approximately 22,000 distinct CDR3 sequences, about 4.9% seen once. The clonotype comes from an adult who was a healthcare worker with PCR-confirmed SARS-CoV-2 infection or an uninfected control (not recorded which). The rearrangement joins TRBV19 to TRBJ2-7, with D possibly called TRBD1 or TRBD2 (5 bases each). The sequenced sample was whole blood. CDR3 amino acids: CASSRGTESSYEQYF. The CDR3 DNA sequence: TGTGCCAGTAGTAGAGGGACGGAAAGCTCCTACGAGCAGTACTTC.